This TCR beta chain was captured in a study of blood T cells in healthy people across ages. This clonotype was counted only a few times. An end of the junction does not agree with germline; a read error may underlie this. From germline, CDR1 is SGDLS and CDR2 YYNGEE. The CDR3 runs to 15 residues. A second PCR, run for 7 to 11 cycles, used a sample-barcoded 5' primer plus a J-beta primer mix. A template-switch adaptor with 12 random nucleotides tagged each cDNA molecule. Paired-end reads containing CDR3 totaled no fewer than 2.5 million for each sample. Each CDR3 protein gets one entry after TCRdb re-called the 5' RACE reads with MiXCR. The table includes 600,000 to 900,000 distinct CDR3 sequences, 25% to 30% detected once. Separately, the same data were catalogued under a study of T cells of mothers and their children.

The receptor was isolated from a boy between 10 and 17 years old in good health. This chain uses TRBV9 with TRBJ1-6; tentatively, D is TRBD1 (6 bases). Material: blood. The CDR3 here is CASSAGRGGDSPLHF. The CDR3 nucleotides are TGTGCCAGCAGCGCAGGCAGGGGTGGTGATTCGCCCCTCCACTTT.